This T cell receptor (beta chain) was sequenced during a study of regulatory dendritic cells for organ transplantation. This clone turned up a few times. Its antigen is as yet unknown. TCRdb's copy holds only in-frame clones and misses some; the assay was immunoSEQ multiplex PCR. The profile shows around 30,000 clones, roughly 80% of them singletons. Points from the study as a whole: Naive T cells showed high diversity, memory cells less, memory CD8+ least. The most alloreactive TCR clonotypes were found in resting memory CD8+ cells.

V lost 2 bases and J 6 bases, leaving 8 bases between the germline ends. This CDR3 has 14 amino acids. In germline, CDR1 is MNHEY, CDR2 SMNVEV (reference sequence). The rearrangement links TRBV27 to TRBJ1-6; TRBD1 is a possible D gene (5 bases). The source is a human donor in good health. Specimen: naive CD4+ T cells from blood. The sample's subset: CD45RA+ naive T cells. The CDR3, as DNA: TGTGCCAGCAGTTTAGGGGGGTTTAATTCACCCCTCCACTTT. Residues: CASSLGGFNSPLHF.